This is a list of T cell receptor beta chains from one sample in a study of shared clonotypes between healthy human individuals. Sequenced by immunoSEQ multiplex PCR; TCRdb stores in-frame clones only, minus some. The sample yields about 320,000 clones, around 90% seen once. The sequencing sample was made of memory CD8+ T cells sorted from blood. These receptors were obtained from a man between 18 and 29 years old in good health. CDR3s include the opening cysteine and the closing phenylalanine or tryptophan. The D gene is left open where the match is weak. A row's size may be missing; if present it is once, few, many or a size class.

TRBJ2-7 . . TRBV9 TGTGCCAGCAGCGTGACAGGTGGCTCCTACGAGCAGTACTTC CASSVTGGSYEQYF
TRBJ2-7 . . TRBV5-4 TGTGCCAGCCGCTGGCTGTACGAGCAGTACTTC CASRWLYEQYF
TRBJ2-1 . TRBD2 TRBV5-4 TGTGCCAGCAGCAGTAGCGGGAGTTCCTACAATGAGCAGTTCTTC CASSSSGSSYNEQFF
TRBJ2-3 . . TRBV5-4 TGTGCCAGCAGCTTGGTGGGTGAGCGGCTCACAGATACGCAGTATTTT CASSLVGERLTDTQYF
TRBJ2-7 . . TRBV5-1 TGCGCCAGCAGCTTGAGGGACACTGGCTCCTACGAGCAGTACTTC CASSLRDTGSYEQYF
TRBJ2-7 . TRBD2 TRBV27 TGTGCCAGCAGGTCCGGACTAGCCTCCTACGAGCAGTACTTC CASRSGLASYEQYF
TRBJ1-1 . . TRBV27 TGTGCCAGCTGGCCAGGGCTTGTGAACACTGAAGCTTTCTTT CASWPGLVNTEAFF
TRBJ2-7 . TRBD1 TRBV6-1 TGTGCCAGCAGTGAAGGTGGGACAGGGCCTTACGAGCAGTACTTC CASSEGGTGPYEQYF
TRBJ2-1 . . TRBV27 TGTGCCAGCAGTTTAATCGGGTATGAGCAGTTCTTC CASSLIGYEQFF
TRBJ1-5 . . TRBV7-9 TGTGCCAGCAGCTTAGCGATAGTGGAGACCCCGGGAGGCAATCAGCCCCAGCATTTT CASSLAIVETPGGNQPQHF
TRBJ2-7 . TRBD1 TRBV27 TGTGCCAGCGGGACAGGGGGAACCGAGCAGTACTTC CASGTGGTEQYF
TRBJ2-7 . . TRBV7-8 TGTGCCAGCAGCTCCTGGTACGAGCAGTACTTC CASSSWYEQYF
TRBJ2-4 . . TRBV7-2 TGTGCCAGCAGCTTAGCGCGTGGAGTGACCAAAAACATTCAGTACTTC CASSLARGVTKNIQYF
TRBJ2-7 . . TRBV19 TGTGCCAGTAGTATAGTTCCAGGTTCCATCTACGAGCAGTACTTC CASSIVPGSIYEQYF
TRBJ2-5 . . TRBV4-2 TGTGCCAGCAGCCAAGATCGCTTTGCAGGGACGACCCAAGAGACCCAGTACTTC CASSQDRFAGTTQETQYF
TRBJ2-5 . TRBD1 TRBV4-1 TGCGCCAGCAGCCGAATAACACAGGGGGCGAAGAGAGAGACCCAGTACTTC CASSRITQGAKRETQYF
TRBJ2-5 . . TRBV7-9 TGTGCCAGCAGCTTATTGCGGAACGACGATCAAGAGACCCAGTACTTC CASSLLRNDDQETQYF
TRBJ1-2 . . TRBV12-5 TGTGCTAGTGGTTTTACAGGGCAGGTAATCTATGGCTACACCTTC CASGFTGQVIYGYTF
TRBJ1-5 . . TRBV19 TGTGCCAGTAGTTATGGGCGGGGTCAGCCCCAGCATTTT CASSYGRGQPQHF
TRBJ2-1 few TRBD2 TRBV5-1 TGCGCCAGCAGTTATGGACTAGCGGGAGGGAGGTCCTACAATGAGCAGTTCTTC CASSYGLAGGRSYNEQFF
TRBJ2-1 . TRBD2 TRBV7-9 TGTGCCAGCAGCTTAGCTAGCGGGGTTTACAATGAGCAGTTCTTC CASSLASGVYNEQFF
TRBJ2-7 . TRBD1 TRBV29-1 TGCAGCGTTGTAACAGGGGGCGTCGAGCAGTACTTC CSVVTGGVEQYF
TRBJ2-7 . . TRBV5-1 TGCGCCAGCAGCGATGACCCGGGCGGAAACTACGAGCAGTACTTC CASSDDPGGNYEQYF
TRBJ1-1 . TRBD1 TRBV13 TGTGCCAGCAGCCACCCCCAGGGGGGGGACACTGAAGCTTTCTTT CASSHPQGGDTEAFF
TRBJ1-5 . . TRBV7-7 TGTGCTAGCAGCTCGACCAGCAATCAGCCCCAGCATTTT CASSSTSNQPQHF
TRBJ2-1 few TRBD2 TRBV27 TGTGCCAGCAGTTTAACACTAGCGGGAATCAATGAGCAGTTCTTC CASSLTLAGINEQFF
TRBJ1-2 few . TRBV4-1 TGCGCCAGCAGCCAAGATCGGGTCCCCTCGGACTTC CASSQDRVPSDF
TRBJ2-7 . . TRBV6-5 TGTGCCAGCAGTTACTCGATACAGAGCTCCTACGAGCAGTACTTC CASSYSIQSSYEQYF
TRBJ1-5 . . TRBV21-1 TGTGCCAGCAGCACCGGGACAGGGGGCTGGCAGCCCCAGCATTTT CASSTGTGGWQPQHF
TRBJ2-1 . . TRBV30 TGTGCCTGGTCGGGCTCCTACAATGAGCAGTTCTTC CAWSGSYNEQFF
TRBJ1-4 . . TRBV4-2 TGTGCCAGCAGCCAAGTTCTGGAAGAAAATGAAAAACTGTTTTTT CASSQVLEENEKLFF
TRBJ1-2 . TRBD1 TRBV29-1 TGCAGCGTTGTGCTAAGGGGGCTCTACACCTTC CSVVLRGLYTF
TRBJ1-4 once . TRBV5-6 TGTGCCAGCAGCTTTGGTACTAATGAAAAACTGTTTTTT CASSFGTNEKLFF
TRBJ2-1 . . TRBV5-4 TGTGCCAGCATGTGGGAAAGCTCCTACAATGAGCAGTTCTTC CASMWESSYNEQFF
TRBJ2-5 . . TRBV6-5 TGTGCCAGCAGTTACAAGAGGGGCCAAGAGACCCAGTACTTC CASSYKRGQETQYF
TRBJ2-1 . TRBD2 TRBV27 TGTGCCAGCAGACTAGCGGGAGTTCTGTACAATGAGCAGTTCTTC CASRLAGVLYNEQFF
TRBJ2-7 . . TRBV25-1 TGTGCCAGCAGTGAATTGAGATCCGACGAGCAGTACTTC CASSELRSDEQYF
TRBJ2-7 . . TRBV10-2 TGCGCCAGCAGTGAGCCGTCTTGGGCAGACGAGCAGTACTTC CASSEPSWADEQYF
TRBJ2-1 . TRBD1 TRBV7-8 TGTGCCAGCAGCTTTTTAATATGGGACAGATCCTACAATGAGCAGTTCTTC CASSFLIWDRSYNEQFF
TRBJ2-5 . TRBD2 TRBV28 TGTGCCAGCAGGCTGGGGACTAGCGGGCCCTTCCAGGAGACCCAGTACTTC CASRLGTSGPFQETQYF
TRBJ1-2 . . TRBV27 TGTGCCAGCAGTTTCTCTTTGAACTATGGCTACACCTTC CASSFSLNYGYTF
TRBJ1-5 . . TRBV7-7 TGTGCTAGCAGCGGGGGGGCCGGTCAGCCCCAGCATTTT CASSGGAGQPQHF
TRBJ1-1 . . TRBV4-1 TGCGCCAGCAGCCAAGATCTCGTGACTTTTGGAGCTTTCTTT CASSQDLVTFGAFF
TRBJ2-7 . . TRBV11-2 TGTGCCAGCAGCTTTCTCTACGAGCAGTACTTC CASSFLYEQYF
TRBJ2-7 . . TRBV27 TGTGCCAGCAGTTTAGGGGGGATCTCCACCTACGAGCAGTACTTC CASSLGGISTYEQYF
TRBJ2-3 many TRBD2 TRBV29-1 TGCAGCGTTTCGGGGCTAGCGGGGGGGCCGAGTTTCACAGATACGCAGTATTTT CSVSGLAGGPSFTDTQYF
TRBJ2-3 . . TRBV27 TGTGCCAGCAGTTTATTATCCACAGATACGCAGTATTTT CASSLLSTDTQYF
TRBJ2-1 . . TRBV5-6 TGTGCCAGCGGAGAGTTCGGGGATTACAATGAGCAGTTCTTC CASGEFGDYNEQFF
TRBJ2-7 . . TRBV2 TGTGCCACCTTTTCGACTTCCTACGAGCAGTACTTC CATFSTSYEQYF
TRBJ2-3 once . TRBV9 TGTGCCAGCAGCGTCGGGACATTCGCTAGCACAGATACGCAGTATTTT CASSVGTFASTDTQYF
TRBJ2-7 . . TRBV27 TGTGCCAGCAGTTTGGCGCAGGGCCTCTACGAGCAGTACTTC CASSLAQGLYEQYF
TRBJ2-4 . TRBD2 TRBV7-9 TGTGCCAGCAGCTCCAGCGGGAGGGCCGGGGGAAACATTCAGTACTTC CASSSSGRAGGNIQYF
TRBJ1-1 once . TRBV13 TGTGCCAGCAGCTTCTCGGCTAGCGACACTGAAGCTTTCTTT CASSFSASDTEAFF
TRBJ1-2 . . TRBV7-2 TGTGCCAGCAGCTTAGATCCCGCAGGGGTGGACTATGGCTACACCTTC CASSLDPAGVDYGYTF
TRBJ2-1 . . TRBV5-6 TGTGCCAGCAGCTTGGTAGAACTAGTGGAGCAGTTCTTC CASSLVELVEQFF